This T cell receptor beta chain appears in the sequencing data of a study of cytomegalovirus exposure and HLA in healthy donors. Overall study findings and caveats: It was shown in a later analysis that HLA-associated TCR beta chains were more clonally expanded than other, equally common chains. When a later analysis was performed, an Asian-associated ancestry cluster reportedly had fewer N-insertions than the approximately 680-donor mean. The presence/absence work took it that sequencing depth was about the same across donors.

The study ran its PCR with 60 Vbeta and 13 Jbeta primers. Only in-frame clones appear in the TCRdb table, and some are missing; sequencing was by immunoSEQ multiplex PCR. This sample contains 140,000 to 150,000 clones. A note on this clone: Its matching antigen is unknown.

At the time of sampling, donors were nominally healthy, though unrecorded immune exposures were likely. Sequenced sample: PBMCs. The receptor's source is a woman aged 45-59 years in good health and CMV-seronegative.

The CDR3 coding sequence is TGTGCCAGCTCCCCCCAGAGTTCGGGGGACGAGCAGTACTTC. It codes for CASSPQSSGDEQYF. V gene TRBV18 combines with J gene TRBJ2-7; TRBD2 is a possible D gene (6 bases). Trimming pared 6 bases from V and 5 bases from J, leaving 17 bases between. Germline V lookup: CDR1 KGHSH, CDR2 LQKENI. CDR3 size: 14 residues.